Detailed here is one TCR beta chain. This sample's time point: baseline, week 1 (first vaccination visit). Treatment noted: pre-vaccination baseline after standard-of-care therapy. The CDR3 is made up of 14 amino acids. Germline V lookup: CDR1 SGDLS, CDR2 YYNGEE. After removal of 0 bases from V and 6 bases from J, the junction contained 3 bases not matched to a gene. The sample comes from a study of a mutant IDH1 vaccine in newly diagnosed glioma. Sequenced by immunoSEQ multiplex PCR; TCRdb stores in-frame clones only, minus some. This sample has approximately 54,000 clones, with approximately 80% found just once.

The V gene is TRBV9, the J gene TRBJ2-3, with 8 positions matching TRBD2. This sequence originates from a man younger than 30 with glioma. Sample: PBMCs, taken from a glioma patient treated with radiotherapy, temozolomide or both. CDR3 sequence reads: CASSVAGGPDTQYF. The DNA for the CDR3 is TGTGCCAGCAGCGTAGCGGGAGGGCCGGATACGCAGTATTTT.